The entry below gives a single T cell receptor (beta chain) sequence along with its context. Other DNA variants within this sample encode the same CDR3. Under the authors' procedure: Amplification of reference gene primers provided the estimated nucleated cell counts. Sequenced by immunoSEQ multiplex PCR; TCRdb stores in-frame clones only, minus some. The V and J calls and clone size come from that table; D and trimming were worked out from the DNA. The repertoire consists of under 250,000 clones, with roughly 84% occurring once and the leading ten covering over 1.5%. The data derive from a study of blood T cell repertoires in COVID-19. Study-level background: Sample material is recorded as cDNA or gDNA derived from T cells, B-cell-depleted T cells, or PBMCs.

This CDR3 has 10 amino acids. The V end lost 7 bases, the J end lost 6 bases, and 7 bases lay between the germline ends. The germline V gene has CDR1 SQVTM and CDR2 ANQGSEA. The rearrangement links TRBV29-1 to TRBJ2-1, with D maybe TRBD1 (5 bases). This TCR came from a woman aged 40 to 55 who had recovered from COVID-19. Sequencing input: peripheral blood. The CDR3 coding sequence is TGCAGCGCACAGGTCAATGAGCAGTTCTTC. It codes for CSAQVNEQFF.